This T cell receptor beta chain is drawn from a study of T-cell reconstitution after alpha-beta-depleted transplantation in children. V lost 0 bases and J lost 2; bases outside the gene matches: 8. Germline CDR1 reads MGHRA; CDR2 reads YSYEKL. The CDR3 is 17 amino acids. This sample's TCRbeta library carried unique molecular identifier barcodes. TCRdb ran MiXCR on the PCR reads and lists one entry per CDR3 protein. This sample has 360,000 or so distinct CDR3 sequences; about a fifth occur once, and the top ten carry less than 4.5%. This sample comprised PBMCs from the stem cell graft donor, obtained from the stem cell graft. V gene TRBV4-1 combines with J gene TRBJ2-5, with 8 bases that match TRBD2. This clonotype originated in a human donor who donated a stem cell graft to a child with acute myeloid leukemia. The CDR3 protein is CASSQDLLAVGQETQYF. For the CDR3, the DNA is TGCGCCAGCAGCCAAGACCTACTAGCGGTAGGGCAAGAGACCCAGTACTTC.